This T cell receptor beta chain derives from a study of cytomegalovirus exposure and HLA in healthy donors. 60 Vbeta and 13 Jbeta primers were used in PCR. TCRdb's table, derived via immunoSEQ multiplex PCR, lists solely in-frame clones and lacks some. The table records some 120,000 clones, roughly 80% of them present only once. This clone was observed a few times. CDR3 length: 15 residues. V was pared by 1 base and J by 2 bases, with 4 bases of the junction left unmatched. CDR1 is PRHDT and CDR2 is FYEKMQ in the germline V gene (reference sequence). The material sequenced was PBMCs. This TCR derives from a man aged 25 to 45 in good health and CMV-seronegative. The gene calls are TRBV13 and TRBJ2-7, with 8 bases that match TRBD1. In DNA form, the CDR3 reads TGTGCCAGCAGCTTAGATCGACAGGGGACCTACGAGCAGTACTTC. Protein product: CASSLDRQGTYEQYF.